The subject of this entry is one T cell receptor (beta chain). Assay used: immunoSEQ multiplex PCR; TCRdb lists only in-frame clones, some missing. The table shows tens of thousands of clones, with about 85% occurring only once. This sample was included in a study of blood T cell repertoires in COVID-19. Study-wide background: PBMCs, B-cell-depleted T cells, or T cells were the source of the cDNA or gDNA that made up the material.

Sequenced material: peripheral blood. The sequence was collected from a woman in her forties or fifties with COVID-19, enrolled during active disease.

Here the CDR3 reads CASSLGGSQETQYF. The DNA for the CDR3 is TGTGCCAGCAGCTTGGGGGGCTCCCAAGAGACCCAGTACTTC. The rearrangement joins TRBV5-4 to TRBJ2-5; a weak D match, TRBD1 (5 bases). The CDR3 has 14 residues. Germline values: CDR1 SGHNT, CDR2 YYREEE (reference sequence). The V gene lost 0 bases and the J gene lost 1 base, with 7 bases spanning the gap. Based on the CDR3 plus reference TRBV5-4 and TRBJ2-5, the full variable domain is ETGVTQSPTHLIKTRGQQVTLRCSSQSGHNTVSWYQQALGQGPQFIFQYYREEENGRGNFPPRFSGLQFPNYSSELNVNALELDDSALYLCASSLGGSQETQYFGPGTRLLVL.